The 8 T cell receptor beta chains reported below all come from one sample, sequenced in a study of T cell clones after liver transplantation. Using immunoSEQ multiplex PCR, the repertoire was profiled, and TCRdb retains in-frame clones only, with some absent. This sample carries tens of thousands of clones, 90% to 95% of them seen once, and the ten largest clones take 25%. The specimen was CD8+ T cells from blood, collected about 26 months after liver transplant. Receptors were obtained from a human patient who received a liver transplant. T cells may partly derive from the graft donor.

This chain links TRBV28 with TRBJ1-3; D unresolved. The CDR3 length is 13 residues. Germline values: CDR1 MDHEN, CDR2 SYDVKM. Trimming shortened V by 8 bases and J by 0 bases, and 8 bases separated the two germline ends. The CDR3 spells CASQLPSGNTIYF. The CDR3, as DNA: TGTGCCAGCCAGTTGCCCTCTGGAAACACCATATATTTT.

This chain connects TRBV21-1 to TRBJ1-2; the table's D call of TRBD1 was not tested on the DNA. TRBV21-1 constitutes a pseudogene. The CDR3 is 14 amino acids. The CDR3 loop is CASSRRDSPYGYTF. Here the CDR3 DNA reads TGTGCCAGCAGCCGCCGGGACAGCCCCTATGGCTACACCTTC.

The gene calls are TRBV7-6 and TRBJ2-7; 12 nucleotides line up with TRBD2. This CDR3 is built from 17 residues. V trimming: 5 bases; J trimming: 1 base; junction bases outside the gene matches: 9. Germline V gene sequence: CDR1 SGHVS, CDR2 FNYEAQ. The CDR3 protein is CASSNPLAGGPSYEQYF. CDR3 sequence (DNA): TGTGCCAGCAGCAATCCCCTAGCGGGAGGGCCGTCCTACGAGCAGTACTTC. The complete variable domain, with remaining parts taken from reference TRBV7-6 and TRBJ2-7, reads GAGVSQSPRYKVTKRGQDVALRCDPISGHVSLYWYRQALGQGPEFLTYFNYEAQQDKSGLPNDRFSAERPEGSISTLTIQRTEQRDSAMYRCASSNPLAGGPSYEQYFGPGTRLTVT.

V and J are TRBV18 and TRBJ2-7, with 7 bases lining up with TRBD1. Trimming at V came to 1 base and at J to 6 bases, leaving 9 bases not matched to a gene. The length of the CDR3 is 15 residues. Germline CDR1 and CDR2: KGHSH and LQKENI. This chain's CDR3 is CASSPRDSAGGEQYF. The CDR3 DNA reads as TGTGCCAGCTCACCACGGGACAGTGCTGGGGGCGAGCAGTACTTC.

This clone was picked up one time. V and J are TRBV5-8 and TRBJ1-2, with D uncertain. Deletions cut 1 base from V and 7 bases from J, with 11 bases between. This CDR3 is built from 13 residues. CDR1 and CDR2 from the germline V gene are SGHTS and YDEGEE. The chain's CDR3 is CASSLFGRSGYTF. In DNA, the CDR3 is TGTGCCAGCAGCTTGTTCGGGCGCAGTGGCTACACCTTC. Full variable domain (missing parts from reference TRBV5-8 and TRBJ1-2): EAGVTQSPTHLIKTRGQQATLRCSPISGHTSVYWYQQALGLGLQFLLWYDEGEERNRGNFPPRFSGRQFPNYSSELNVNALELEDSALYLCASSLFGRSGYTFGSGTRLTVV.

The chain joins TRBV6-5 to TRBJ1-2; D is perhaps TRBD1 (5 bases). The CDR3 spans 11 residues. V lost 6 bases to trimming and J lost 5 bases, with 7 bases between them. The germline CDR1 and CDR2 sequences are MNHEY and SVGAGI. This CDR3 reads CASSDSYGYTF. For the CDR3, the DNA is TGTGCCAGCAGCGACAGTTATGGCTACACCTTC.

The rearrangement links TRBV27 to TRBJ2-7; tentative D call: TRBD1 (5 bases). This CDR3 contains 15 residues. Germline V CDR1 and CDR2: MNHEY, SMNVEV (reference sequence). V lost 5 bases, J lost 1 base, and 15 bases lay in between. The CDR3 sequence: CASSPRPDSSYEQYF. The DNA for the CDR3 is TGTGCCAGCAGTCCCAGGCCCGACAGTTCCTACGAGCAGTACTTC.

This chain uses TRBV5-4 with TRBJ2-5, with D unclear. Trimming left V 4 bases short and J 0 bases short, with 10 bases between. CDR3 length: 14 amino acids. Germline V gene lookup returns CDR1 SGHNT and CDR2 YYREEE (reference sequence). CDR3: CASSPDDNQETQYF. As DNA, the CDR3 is TGTGCCAGCAGCCCTGACGACAACCAAGAGACCCAGTACTTC.